These T cell receptor beta chains were read from a single sample in a study of regulatory T cells in long-lasting Graves disease. A single record per CDR3 protein comes from TCRdb applying MiXCR to the multiplex PCR reads. The sample includes a few hundred thousand distinct CDR3 sequences, 22% seen only once; the top ten take 56%. Sequenced here: peripheral blood mononuclear cells (PBMCs), sampled when the disease was refractory, from a patient treated with antithyroid drugs. These receptors all come from a female donor with Graves disease. Both conserved end residues are part of each CDR3. Fields, in order: J gene, V gene, D gene, clone size, CDR3 DNA, CDR3 protein. D genes are given only for firm matches. Only part of the rows carry a size: once, few, many, or a class if the clone is expanded.

J: TRBJ1-5
V: TRBV20-1
D: .
size: .
DNA: TGCAGTGCTAGTGAGGGTTGGGAGAAGCCCCAGCATTTT
CDR3: CSASEGWEKPQHF

J: TRBJ2-7
V: TRBV6-2/TRBV6-3
D: .
size: .
DNA: TGTGCCAGCAGTTATAGTTACGCGTACGAGCAGTACTTC
CDR3: CASSYSYAYEQYF

J: TRBJ1-5
V: TRBV27
D: .
size: many
DNA: TGTGCCAGCTCCTTAATGGGCGGCAATCAGCCCCAGCATTTT
CDR3: CASSLMGGNQPQHF

J: TRBJ2-5
V: TRBV20-1
D: .
size: .
DNA: TGCAGTGCTAGCTCCTACAGGGACATCCAAGAGACCCAGTACTTC
CDR3: CSASSYRDIQETQYF

J: TRBJ2-7
V: TRBV7-2
D: TRBD1
size: few
DNA: TGTGCCAGCAGCTCGACAAGGGACAGGGTGGACGAGCAGTACTTC
CDR3: CASSSTRDRVDEQYF

J: TRBJ2-7
V: TRBV11-2
D: TRBD2
size: many
DNA: TGTGCCAGCAGCCCCCTAACTAGCGGGTATACCGAGCAGTACTTC
CDR3: CASSPLTSGYTEQYF

J: TRBJ2-4
V: TRBV7-2
D: .
size: few
DNA: TGTGCCAGCAGCTTAAAGGGAGAGGACATTCAGTACTTC
CDR3: CASSLKGEDIQYF

J: TRBJ2-1
V: TRBV11-2
D: TRBD2
size: few
DNA: TGTGCCAGCAGCCGACCGGGGAGCGGGAGGACGAACAATGAGCAGTTCTTC
CDR3: CASSRPGSGRTNNEQFF

J: TRBJ2-5
V: TRBV7-9
D: TRBD2
size: many
DNA: TGTGCCAGCAGCTCTCGACTAGCGGGAGGACAAGAGACCCAGTACTTC
CDR3: CASSSRLAGGQETQYF

J: TRBJ2-2
V: TRBV28
D: .
size: many
DNA: TGTGCCAGCGGATATACTAGTCTTTCGGGGGAGCTGTTTTTT
CDR3: CASGYTSLSGELFF

J: TRBJ1-2
V: TRBV9
D: TRBD1
size: many
DNA: TGTGCCAGCAGCGGCGAGACAGGGTACGGCTACACCTTC
CDR3: CASSGETGYGYTF

J: TRBJ1-1
V: TRBV9
D: TRBD1
size: many
DNA: TGTGCCAGCAGCGTAGTGGAGGACAGGGACACTGAAGCTTTCTTT
CDR3: CASSVVEDRDTEAFF

J: TRBJ2-7
V: TRBV20-1
D: TRBD2
size: .
DNA: TGCAGTGCTAGAGATTTGATAGCGGGGTTTTACGAGCGGTACTTC
CDR3: CSARDLIAGFYERYF

J: TRBJ2-7
V: TRBV6-5
D: .
size: .
DNA: TGTGCCAGCAGTTACTTAGGCGGATCCCCCTACGAGCAGTACTTC
CDR3: CASSYLGGSPYEQYF

J: TRBJ2-7
V: TRBV4-3
D: .
size: .
DNA: TGCGCCAGCAGCCAGCGGTCGGGCGGCTGGGAGCAGTACTTC
CDR3: CASSQRSGGWEQYF

J: TRBJ2-3
V: TRBV7-2
D: TRBD2
size: .
DNA: TGTGCCAGCAGCTTACTAGCGGGCGCCCTGGATACGCAGTATTTT
CDR3: CASSLLAGALDTQYF

J: TRBJ2-7
V: TRBV7-2
D: .
size: many
DNA: TGTGCCAGCAGCTTCGGACGGGCATACGAGCAGTACTTC
CDR3: CASSFGRAYEQYF

J: TRBJ2-4
V: TRBV28
D: .
size: many
DNA: TGTGCCAGCAGCCCGGGGCAGGGCAAAAACATTCAGTACTTC
CDR3: CASSPGQGKNIQYF

J: TRBJ1-2
V: TRBV6-2/TRBV6-3
D: .
size: .
DNA: TGTGCCAGCAGTTCCCAGGGTCTATGGTATGGCTACACCTTC
CDR3: CASSSQGLWYGYTF

J: TRBJ2-7
V: TRBV2
D: TRBD1
size: many
DNA: TGTGCCAGCAGTGAATTAAACGGACAGGTAGCCTACGAGCAGTACTTC
CDR3: CASSELNGQVAYEQYF

J: TRBJ2-7
V: TRBV10-1
D: .
size: .
DNA: TGCGCCAGCAGTGAGTTTCGCCTAGGGGTCTCCTACGAGCAGTACTTC
CDR3: CASSEFRLGVSYEQYF

J: TRBJ2-3
V: TRBV4-2
D: .
size: .
DNA: TGTGCCAGCAGCCAAGGTCACAGTGTTTCGGATTTTTTGATGACGCAGTATTTT
CDR3: CASSQGHSVSDFLMTQYF

J: TRBJ2-4
V: TRBV5-6
D: TRBD2
size: few
DNA: TGTGCCAGCAGCTGGGGACTAGCGGGGATAGATAACATTCAGTACTTC
CDR3: CASSWGLAGIDNIQYF

J: TRBJ2-1
V: TRBV12-3/TRBV12-4
D: .
size: .
DNA: TGTGCCAGCAGTGACGTCCGCAGCTCCTACAATGAGCAGTTCTTC
CDR3: CASSDVRSSYNEQFF

J: TRBJ2-7
V: TRBV12-3/TRBV12-4
D: .
size: many
DNA: TGTGCCAGCAGTTTAAGGGCAGAGATCCGATTGGGAGAGCAGTACTTC
CDR3: CASSLRAEIRLGEQYF

J: TRBJ1-1
V: TRBV12-3/TRBV12-4
D: .
size: many
DNA: TGTGCCGGTAAAACTGACACCGAGAACACTGAAGCTTTCTTT
CDR3: CAGKTDTENTEAFF

J: TRBJ2-7
V: TRBV20-1
D: TRBD2
size: few
DNA: TGCAGTGCCCCCCCGGGGGGGCTAATCTACGAGCAGTACTTC
CDR3: CSAPPGGLIYEQYF

J: TRBJ2-7
V: TRBV5-1
D: .
size: .
DNA: TGCGCCAGCAGCGCTGGTATCTCCTACGAGCAGTACTTC
CDR3: CASSAGISYEQYF

J: TRBJ2-5
V: TRBV5-5
D: TRBD2
size: .
DNA: TGTGCCAGCAGCTCGCAGCGGGAGGGCCAAGAGACCCAGTACTTC
CDR3: CASSSQREGQETQYF

J: TRBJ1-1
V: TRBV20-1
D: .
size: many
DNA: TGCAGTGCTAGCGAGCCTTCGGACGTGTGGGCTGAAGCTTTCTTT
CDR3: CSASEPSDVWAEAFF

J: TRBJ1-6
V: TRBV7-9
D: TRBD1
size: .
DNA: TGTGCCAGCAGCTTAGGGGACAGGCTAAGCTCACCCCTCCACTTT
CDR3: CASSLGDRLSSPLHF

J: TRBJ1-5
V: TRBV12-3/TRBV12-4
D: .
size: many
DNA: TGTGCCAGCAGTTTACAAGGTCAGCCCCAGCATTTT
CDR3: CASSLQGQPQHF

J: TRBJ1-5
V: TRBV27
D: .
size: many
DNA: TGTGCCAGCAGTTTAGGGGGCCCTTACAGGTCCGCCCAGCATTTT
CDR3: CASSLGGPYRSAQHF

J: TRBJ1-1
V: TRBV7-9
D: .
size: .
DNA: TGTGCCAGCAGCCGGGACGAAGCCCTTGAAGCTTTCTTT
CDR3: CASSRDEALEAFF

J: TRBJ1-5
V: TRBV20-1
D: .
size: many
DNA: TGCAGTATTGGGGGGGCCGATCAGCCCCAGCATTTT
CDR3: CSIGGADQPQHF

J: TRBJ2-2
V: TRBV2
D: .
size: many
DNA: TGTGCCAGCAGGTCAGGGGCCTCGATCACCGGGGAGCTGTTTTTT
CDR3: CASRSGASITGELFF

J: TRBJ2-7
V: TRBV7-2
D: TRBD1
size: .
DNA: TGTGCCAGCAGCTTTGGGGAGAGGACAGGGGGTCCCTACGAGCAGTACTTC
CDR3: CASSFGERTGGPYEQYF

J: TRBJ1-5
V: TRBV10-3
D: TRBD1
size: .
DNA: TGTGCCATCAGTGATGAGACAGGGAATCAGCCCCAGCATTTT
CDR3: CAISDETGNQPQHF

J: TRBJ1-4
V: TRBV11-2
D: .
size: many
DNA: TGTGCCAGCAGCAACGTTCCAGGCATCAATGAAAAACTGTTTTTT
CDR3: CASSNVPGINEKLFF

J: TRBJ2-7
V: TRBV6-2/TRBV6-3
D: .
size: many
DNA: TGTGCCAGCAGTGAGCGACAGCGGATCTCCTACGAGCAGTACTTC
CDR3: CASSERQRISYEQYF

J: TRBJ2-5
V: TRBV18
D: .
size: many
DNA: TGTGCCAGCTCACCACCATGGCAGGAAGAGACCCAGTACTTC
CDR3: CASSPPWQEETQYF